This note documents a single T cell receptor beta chain sequence. Its specificity is unknown. This record comes from a study of T cell responses to AZD1222 COVID-19 vaccine. V dropped 6 bases and J dropped 3; count of bases not matched to a gene: 6. The CDR3 loop spans 15 amino acids. Germline-derived CDR1 and CDR2 are MNHEY and SVGAGI. Study-wide results and limits: Rises in breadth and depth of Spike-specific TCRs came after two AZD1222 doses.

Profiling relied on immunoSEQ multiplex PCR, and the TCRdb table lists in-frame clones only, not all of them. The sample contains approximately 100,000 clones, about nine tenths of which appear only once. Material: peripheral blood, obtained 28 days after the second AZD1222 dose. V gene TRBV6-5 combines with J gene TRBJ2-7, with 12 bases identical to TRBD2. This clonotype was obtained from an adult who received the AZD1222 COVID-19 vaccine. The CDR3 protein is CASSQLAGGVYEQYF. In nucleotides, the CDR3 is TGTGCCAGCAGCCAACTAGCGGGGGGCGTCTACGAGCAGTACTTC.